The clone carrying this T cell receptor (beta chain) was observed at least ten times. The CDR3 loop spans 15 amino acids. Per germline, CDR1 DFQATT and CDR2 SNEGSKA (reference sequence). The V and J ends lost 2 bases and 5 bases, in that order; junction bases with no gene match: 12. The CDR3 regions of TCR beta were amplified from RNA transcripts. HTBI primers drove first-round RT-PCR of the TCR CDR3. TCRdb passed the multiplex PCR reads through MiXCR, listing each CDR3 protein once. This table holds approximately 610,000 distinct CDR3 sequences, approximately 14% found once. This record belongs to a study of T cells in Graves' hyperthyroidism and ophthalmopathy.

Material for sequencing was blood. J is TRBJ2-7 and V is TRBV20-1; 7 bases agree with TRBD1. This clonotype was obtained from a middle-aged woman with Graves' ophthalmopathy. CDR3 amino acids: CSARPLGTVFDEQYF. CDR3 DNA: TGCAGTGCTAGACCTTTAGGGACAGTATTCGACGAGCAGTACTTC.